The 3 T cell receptor beta chains below come from one sample, sequenced in a study of identical twins. Via MiXCR, TCRdb re-called the 5' RACE reads, giving one row per CDR3 protein. The sample has 1.5 million to 2 million distinct CDR3 sequences; around 29% are singletons. The sequenced sample was cord blood. The origin of the receptors is a newborn girl in good health.

This clonotype was counted only a few times. V and J are TRBV28 and TRBJ1-6, with 8 nucleotides matching TRBD1. Losses at the gene ends were 5 bases for V and 9 bases for J; bases not matched to a gene: 6. This CDR3 has 14 residues. The germline V gene encodes CDR1 MDHEN and CDR2 SYDVKM. The CDR3 DNA is TGTGCCAGCAGTCCGGGACAGGCACTTTCACCCCTCCACTTT. It specifies CASSPGQALSPLHF.

This clonotype was picked up a small number of times. The CDR3 loop reads CATWTASEAFF. CDR3 bases: TGTGCCACCTGGACTGCCTCGGAAGCTTTCTTT. V and J are TRBV10-3 and TRBJ1-1; D gene uncertain. V was shortened by 10 bases and J by 8 bases, with 14 bases between the two germline ends. The length of the CDR3 is 11 residues. CDR1 is ENHRY and CDR2 is SYGVKD in the germline V gene.

This chain's CDR3 is CASSQEGRTGLNEQFF. The CDR3, as DNA: TGTGCCAGCAGCCAAGAAGGTCGGACTGGCCTCAATGAGCAGTTCTTC. The gene calls are TRBV3-1 and TRBJ2-1; weak D call: TRBD2 (5 bases). The germline V gene encodes CDR1 LGHDT and CDR2 YNNKEL (reference sequence). Trimming cost V 0 bases and J 6 bases, with 15 bases left between them. CDR3 length: 16 amino acids.